The clone carrying this T cell receptor (beta chain) was counted once. While infection was still active, Seattle patients were enrolled and then followed longitudinally. Authors' analysis steps: Using reference gene primer amplification, nucleated cell counts were estimated. TCRdb's table, derived via immunoSEQ multiplex PCR, lists solely in-frame clones and lacks some. The V and J calls and clone size were taken over from that table, and D and trimming were inferred from the DNA. The table has about 180,000 clones, around nine tenths seen once. This record belongs to a study of blood T cell repertoires in COVID-19. Overall study: The origin of the acute and convalescent COVID-19 samples was the United States, Italy and Spain. Nucleic acid was either cDNA or gDNA, and it came from T cells, B-cell-depleted T cells, or PBMCs.

Trimming at V came to 5 bases and at J to 7 bases, leaving 9 bases not matched to a gene. The CDR3 runs 15 residues. Germline values: CDR1 KGHDR, CDR2 SFDVKD. The sequenced material came from peripheral blood. The genes are TRBV24-1 and TRBJ2-7; TRBD1 matches at 11 bases. This TCR came from a man aged 60 to 75 with COVID-19, enrolled during active disease. CDR3 protein: CATSAGDRGVREQYF. The CDR3 nucleotides read TGTGCCACCAGTGCCGGGGACAGGGGGGTGCGGGAGCAGTACTTC.